The count of the clone carrying this T cell receptor beta chain is one. This sample is part of a study of regulatory T cells in long-lasting Graves disease. On the study more broadly: A definition of persistent Graves' disease required over 5 years of antithyroid drugs plus positive TSH receptor antibodies.

The germline CDR1 and CDR2 sequences are SNHLY and FYNNEI. With 10 bases clipped from V and 4 bases from J, the junction kept 3 bases outside the gene matches. The CDR3 totals 13 residues. Sequencing libraries for TCR beta were prepared with iRepertoire HTBI primers and Arm-PCR of CDR3 regions. TCRdb re-derived calls from the multiplex PCR reads in MiXCR, one entry per CDR3 protein. The table shows more than 650,000 distinct CDR3 sequences, with approximately 29% occurring only once. This sample's time point: persistent/refractory GD, antithyroid drugs over 5 years with positive TRAb. Construction of the TCR library relied on RNA isolated from PBMCs.

The sequence derives from a female donor with Graves disease. The chain has TRBV2 and TRBJ2-1, with TRBD2 matching 11 bases. The sample consisted of peripheral blood mononuclear cells (PBMCs), taken when the disease was refractory, from a patient treated with antithyroid drugs. CDR3 sequence (DNA): TGTGCCATAACTAGCGGGAGATACAATGAGCAGTTCTTC. Translating it yields CAITSGRYNEQFF.